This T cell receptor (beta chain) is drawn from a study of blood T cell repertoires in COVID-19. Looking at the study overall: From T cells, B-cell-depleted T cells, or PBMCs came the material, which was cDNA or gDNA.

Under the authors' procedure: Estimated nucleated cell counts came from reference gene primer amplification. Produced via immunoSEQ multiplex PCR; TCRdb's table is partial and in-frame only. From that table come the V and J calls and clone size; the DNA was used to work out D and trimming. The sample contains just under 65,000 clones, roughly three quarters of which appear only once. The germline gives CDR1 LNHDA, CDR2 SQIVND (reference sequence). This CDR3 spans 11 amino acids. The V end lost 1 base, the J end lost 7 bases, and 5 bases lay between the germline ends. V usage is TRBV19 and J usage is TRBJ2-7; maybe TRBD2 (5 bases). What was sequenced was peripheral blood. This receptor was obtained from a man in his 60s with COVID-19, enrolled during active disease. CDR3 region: CASSIAGEQYF. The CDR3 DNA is TGTGCCAGTAGTATAGCGGGAGAGCAGTACTTC.